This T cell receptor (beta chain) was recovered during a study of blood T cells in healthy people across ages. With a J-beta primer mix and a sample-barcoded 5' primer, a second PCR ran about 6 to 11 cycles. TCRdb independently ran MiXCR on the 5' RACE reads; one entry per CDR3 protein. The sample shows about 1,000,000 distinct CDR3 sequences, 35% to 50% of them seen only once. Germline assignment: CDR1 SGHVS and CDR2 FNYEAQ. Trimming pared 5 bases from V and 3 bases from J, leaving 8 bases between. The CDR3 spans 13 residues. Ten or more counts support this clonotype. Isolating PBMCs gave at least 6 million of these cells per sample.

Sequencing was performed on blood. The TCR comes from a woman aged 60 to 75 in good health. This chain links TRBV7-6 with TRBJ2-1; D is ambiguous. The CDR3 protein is CASSDPSYNEQFF. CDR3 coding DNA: TGTGCCAGCAGCGATCCAAGCTACAATGAGCAGTTCTTC. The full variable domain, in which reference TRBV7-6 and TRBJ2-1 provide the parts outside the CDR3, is GAGVSQSPRYKVTKRGQDVALRCDPISGHVSLYWYRQALGQGPEFLTYFNYEAQQDKSGLPNDRFSAERPEGSISTLTIQRTEQRDSAMYRCASSDPSYNEQFFGPGTRLTVL.